Listed here is a single TCR beta chain. The antigen is not known. The PCR employed 60 Vbeta primers together with 13 Jbeta primers. Libraries were prepared by immunoSEQ multiplex PCR; TCRdb keeps only in-frame clonotypes and omits some of them. The table records about 170,000 clones, 79% of them present only once. This record belongs to a study of cytomegalovirus exposure and HLA in healthy donors. Study-wide results and caveats: CMV serostatus was the sole immune exposure information available. Cytomegalovirus association was listed for about 160 TCR beta chains. Later on, a genetic analysis was performed. It linked a missense variant in DCLRE1C with V- and J-gene trimming of TCR beta.

This CDR3 comprises 15 residues. Germline assignment: CDR1 SGHTA and CDR2 FQGNSA. V was trimmed by 5 bases and J by 4 bases, leaving 15 bases between them. The TCR sequence derives from a woman in her 50s in good health and CMV-seronegative. The gene calls are TRBV7-2 and TRBJ2-1; the D gene is possibly TRBD1 (6 bases). What was sequenced was PBMCs. The CDR3 DNA reads TGTGCCAGCAGCCGTGCTACAGGGAATTACAATGAGCAGTTCTTC. Translated: CASSRATGNYNEQFF.